This entry lists 17 T cell receptor beta chains sequenced from one sample in a study of T-cell memory formation after mild COVID-19. MiXCR, applied by TCRdb to the 5' RACE reads, yields one record per CDR3 protein. This repertoire shows 550,000 to 700,000 distinct CDR3 sequences, approximately 19% found once; its top ten account for more than 10%. Sequenced sample: PBMCs or a T cell subset sorted from them (not recorded which). These receptors were obtained from an adult woman who had mild COVID-19 (a few samples of this study predate the infection). Cell type and time point are not known.

This clonotype has just a few counts. The chain uses TRBV24-1 and TRBJ1-1; no clear D. Germline V gives CDR1 KGHDR, CDR2 SFDVKD. Between the trimmed V and J ends, which lost 9 bases and 5 bases, there was a span of 12 bases. The CDR3 consists of 12 residues. Here the CDR3 DNA reads TGTGCCACCTCGAGTCAAGGGACTGAAGCTTTCTTT. Amino acids: CATSSQGTEAFF.

This clonotype was counted a few times. The chain joins TRBV30 to TRBJ2-1; tentatively, D is TRBD1 or TRBD2 (5 bases each). Germline CDR1 is GTSNPN and CDR2 is SVGIG (reference sequence). CDR3 length: 12 residues. V was shortened by 8 bases and J by 3 bases, with 11 bases between the two germline ends. The CDR3 region is CAGGGDYNEQFF. CDR3 DNA: TGTGCCGGTGGGGGAGACTACAATGAGCAGTTCTTC.

This sequence joins TRBV12-3 or TRBV12-4 and TRBJ1-3, with D maybe TRBD1 (5 bases). Trimming shortened V by 2 bases and J by 4 bases, and 9 bases separated the two germline ends. The CDR3 covers 14 residues. The CDR3 sequence: CASSLPGGGNTIYF. Here the CDR3 DNA reads TGTGCCAGCAGTTTACCCGGGGGGGGAAACACCATATATTTT.

The chain uses TRBV6-1 and TRBJ2-1, with 8 bases lining up with TRBD2. This CDR3 has 15 residues. Germline-derived CDR1 and CDR2 are MNHNS and SASEGT. Trimming at V came to 2 bases and at J to 10 bases, leaving 10 bases not matched to a gene. The CDR3 nucleotides read TGTGCCAGCAGTGAACTAGCGGGTGGTCCGGGGGAGCAGTTCTTC. Translated, it gives CASSELAGGPGEQFF.

Only a few counts were recorded for this clonotype. CDR3 DNA sequence: TGTGCCAGCAGTTACCGGTATCCCACAGATACGCAGTATTTT. This codes for CASSYRYPTDTQYF. The chain carries TRBV6-5 and TRBJ2-3; unclear D gene. V lost 2 bases to trimming and J lost 2 bases, with 8 bases between them. This CDR3 has 14 residues. Looked up from germline, CDR1 is MNHEY and CDR2 is SVGAGI.

The chain uses TRBV20-1 and TRBJ1-2, with TRBD1 identical over 8 bases. Unmatched junction bases numbered 0, after V lost 6 bases and J lost 3 bases. Germline V CDR1 and CDR2: DFQATT, SNEGSKA (reference sequence). This CDR3 region has 11 residues. CDR3 nucleotides: TGCAGTGCGGACAGGGACTATGGCTACACCTTC. Encoded protein: CSADRDYGYTF.

In this sample, this clonotype turned up a few times. The V call is TRBV7-2, the J call TRBJ2-7; TRBD2 matches 10 bases. The ends lost 5 bases at V and 6 bases at J; junction bases unmatched: 4. CDR3 size: 13 residues. Looked up from germline, CDR1 is SGHTA and CDR2 is FQGNSA. CDR3 coding DNA: TGTGCCAGCAGCCCGGGACTAGCGTCCGAGCAGTACTTC. Translation: CASSPGLASEQYF.

This clonotype was picked up a small number of times. The chain is built from TRBV7-6 and TRBJ2-1, with TRBD2 identical over 12 bases. Germline lookup yields CDR1 SGHVS and CDR2 FNYEAQ. There are 15 residues in the CDR3. V trimming: 5 bases; J trimming: 5 bases; junction bases outside the gene matches: 4. CDR3 sequence: CASSILAGGHNEQFF. CDR3 nucleotide sequence: TGTGCCAGCAGCATACTAGCGGGGGGACACAATGAGCAGTTCTTC.

The V and J genes are TRBV3-1 and TRBJ1-3; 7 bases are shared with TRBD1. Germline CDR1 is LGHDT and CDR2 is YNNKEL (reference sequence). The V gene end was trimmed by 4 bases and the J gene end by 4 bases; junction bases not matched to a gene: 7. The CDR3 loop spans 15 amino acids. DNA for the CDR3: TGTGCCAGCAGCCGCCCGGGACAGAGAGGAAACACCATATATTTT. Translated, it gives CASSRPGQRGNTIYF.

This clonotype was found a few times. The chain couples TRBV13 to TRBJ2-7, with D uncertain. The V end was cut by 1 base, the J end by 3 bases, with 7 bases between. Looked up from germline, CDR1 is PRHDT and CDR2 is FYEKMQ (reference sequence). The CDR3 length is 13 residues. CDR3 in amino acids: CASSLVSVYEQYF. The CDR3, as DNA: TGTGCCAGCAGCTTAGTTTCGGTCTACGAGCAGTACTTC.

The table lists this clonotype with a few counts. The chain has TRBV2 and TRBJ2-7; D is unresolved. Germline loops: CDR1 SNHLY, CDR2 FYNNEI. The CDR3 has 11 residues. Trimming removed 7 bases at V and 4 bases at J, with 8 bases between. This CDR3 reads CASNLEYEQYF. For the CDR3, the DNA is TGTGCCAGCAATCTGGAGTACGAGCAGTACTTC.

This clonotype appeared a few times. This rearrangement joins TRBV20-1 to TRBJ1-5; D uncertain. Looked up from germline, CDR1 is DFQATT and CDR2 is SNEGSKA (reference sequence). This CDR3 is 13 amino acids long. V gave up 4 bases and J gave up 0 bases, with 7 bases separating them. The CDR3 loop reads CSAKTTSNQPQHF. DNA of the CDR3: TGCAGTGCTAAGACGACTAGCAATCAGCCCCAGCATTTT.

The genes are TRBV20-1 and TRBJ2-7; 14 bases align to TRBD2. J gave up 2 bases and V 5 bases, and 11 bases lay outside the gene matches. The germline V gene has CDR1 DFQATT and CDR2 SNEGSKA (reference sequence). The CDR3 totals 17 residues. CDR3 DNA sequence: TGCAGTGCTCCTTCCGGGACTAGCGGGAGATACCCCTACGAGCAGTACTTC. This gives the protein CSAPSGTSGRYPYEQYF.

In its sample, this clonotype was seen a few times. The chain carries TRBV4-1 and TRBJ2-3; 8 nucleotides align to TRBD2. V dropped 1 base and J dropped 3; count of bases not matched to a gene: 18. The germline CDR1 and CDR2 sequences are MGHRA and YSYEKL. The CDR3 has 20 amino acids. As DNA, the CDR3 is TGCGCCAGCAGCCAAGGACTCGGGACAAGAGGCGGGGGGACGACAGATACGCAGTATTTT. As protein: CASSQGLGTRGGGTTDTQYF.

In this sample, this clonotype turned up many times. V and J are TRBV2 and TRBJ1-1, with no clear D. This CDR3 contains 12 residues. Germline loops: CDR1 SNHLY, CDR2 FYNNEI. The V end was cut by 6 bases, the J end by 0 bases, with 5 bases between. The CDR3, as DNA: TGTGCCAGCAGGGGTCTGAACACTGAAGCTTTCTTT. Translation gives CASRGLNTEAFF.

This clonotype came up a few times. The V and J genes are TRBV13 and TRBJ1-3, with TRBD1 as a possible D gene (5 bases). CDR1 is PRHDT, CDR2 FYEKMQ, per germline (reference sequence). Deletions cut 5 bases from V and 0 bases from J, with 8 bases between. The CDR3 is 14 amino acids. The CDR3 nucleotides read TGTGCCAGCAGCCCAGGGACCTCTGGAAACACCATATATTTT. It codes for CASSPGTSGNTIYF. Using reference TRBV13 and TRBJ1-3 for the parts outside the CDR3, the full variable domain is AAGVIQSPRHLIKEKRETATLKCYPIPRHDTVYWYQQGPGQDPQFLISFYEKMQSDKGSIPDRFSAQQFSDYHSELNMSSLELGDSALYFCASSPGTSGNTIYFGEGSWLTVV.

This clonotype was seen more than once but under ten times. This sequence joins TRBV5-1 and TRBJ2-1; D is uncertain. The CDR3 length is 15 residues. The germline gives CDR1 SGHRS, CDR2 YFSETQ. V shed 4 bases and J shed 0 bases, with 11 bases lying between them. The CDR3 here is CASSPESSSYNEQFF. The DNA of the CDR3 is TGCGCCAGCAGCCCTGAGTCGAGCTCCTACAATGAGCAGTTCTTC. Together with reference TRBV5-1 and TRBJ2-1, the CDR3 gives the full variable domain: KAGVTQTPRYLIKTRGQQVTLSCSPISGHRSVSWYQQTPGQGLQFLFEYFSETQRNKGNFPGRFSGRQFSNSRSEMNVSTLELGDSALYLCASSPESSSYNEQFFGPGTRLTVL.